One sample yielded the 15 T cell receptor beta chains listed below, sequenced in a study of blood T cell repertoires in COVID-19. The assay was immunoSEQ multiplex PCR, and TCRdb's table has in-frame clones only and misses some. The data show about 160,000 clones, roughly 79% seen once. Sequenced: peripheral blood. Receptors were obtained from a woman aged 80 or over with acute or convalescent COVID-19.

This clone was seen only a few times. The rearrangement links TRBV9 to TRBJ1-4, with unresolved D. The V end lost 0 bases, the J end lost 14 bases, and 14 bases lay between the germline ends. Germline V gene lookup returns CDR1 SGDLS and CDR2 YYNGEE. The CDR3 contains 13 residues. The CDR3 loop reads CASSVAVGAALFF. Written as DNA, the CDR3 is TGTGCCAGCAGCGTAGCTGTGGGTGCGGCCCTGTTTTTT.

The V and J genes are TRBV19 and TRBJ2-7; possibly TRBD1 for D (6 bases). CDR3 length: 15 amino acids. Germline loops: CDR1 LNHDA, CDR2 SQIVND (reference sequence). V was pared by 7 bases and J by 3 bases, with 19 bases between. In DNA, the CDR3 is TGTGCCAGTAAAAAGGGGGTTGGGCAAAACTACGAGCAGTACTTC. Residues: CASKKGVGQNYEQYF.

This clone was found a few times. This chain links TRBV29-1 with TRBJ2-7; TRBD1 agrees at 7 bases. CDR3 length equals 14 residues. The V and J ends lost 5 bases and 3 bases, in that order; junction bases with no gene match: 10. CDR1 is SQVTM and CDR2 is ANQGSEA in the germline V gene. CDR3 sequence: CSVFPGQLNYEQYF. CDR3 nucleotide sequence: TGCAGCGTTTTCCCGGGACAGCTAAACTACGAGCAGTACTTC.

The chain recombines TRBV12-5 with TRBJ1-1, with 8 positions matching TRBD1. The germline V gene encodes CDR1 LGHNT and CDR2 FRNRAP. V was pared by 1 base and J by 1 base, with 2 bases of the junction left unmatched. This CDR3 spans 15 amino acids. The CDR3 reads CASGLAGQANTEAFF. The CDR3 DNA reads TGTGCTAGTGGTTTGGCGGGACAGGCGAACACTGAAGCTTTCTTT.

V gene TRBV2 combines with J gene TRBJ1-3; D is unclear. The germline CDR1 and CDR2 sequences are SNHLY and FYNNEI. The CDR3 is 16 residues long. Trimming pared 9 bases from V and 4 bases from J, leaving 22 bases between. CDR3 in DNA: TGTGCCAGTTTATACGGAGGTCTTGGCTCCGGAAACACCATATATTTT. It yields the protein CASLYGGLGSGNTIYF.

The CDR3 DNA reads as TGCGCCACCAAGGGGATGGCGGGAGGGGAATACGAGCAGTACTTC. Protein product: CATKGMAGGEYEQYF. The chain joins TRBV10-2 to TRBJ2-7, with 9 bases aligning to TRBD2. Germline CDR1 WSHSY, CDR2 SAAADI. The CDR3 runs 15 residues. V shed 10 bases, J shed 4 bases, and the junction held 14 bases outside the gene matches.

The chain links TRBV3-1 (or the pseudogene TRBV3-2) to TRBJ2-5; possibly TRBD1 for D (6 bases). V was trimmed by 0 bases and J by 7 bases, leaving 15 bases between them. Germline V lookup: CDR1 LGHDT, CDR2 YNNKEL (reference sequence). The CDR3 extends over 15 amino acids. The DNA of the CDR3 is TGTGCCAGCAGCCAAGATTTGGGGGCCCGGGGGACCCAGTACTTC. Its protein is CASSQDLGARGTQYF.

The chain carries TRBV7-2 and TRBJ1-4; the D is unclear. With 4 bases removed from V and 0 bases from J, the gap between germline ends came to 12 bases. The CDR3 consists of 16 residues. Germline V gives CDR1 SGHTA, CDR2 FQGNSA. CDR3 sequence (DNA): TGTGCCAGCAGCTCAGCTAACAATGCAACTAATGAAAAACTGTTTTTT. Translation gives CASSSANNATNEKLFF.

The J gene is TRBJ1-5, the V gene TRBV27; D possibly corresponds to TRBD1 (5 bases). This CDR3 is 15 amino acids long. V was trimmed by 5 bases and J by 3 bases, leaving 14 bases between them. The germline gives CDR1 MNHEY, CDR2 SMNVEV (reference sequence). CDR3 loop: CASSGVPGFNQPQHF. In nucleotides, the CDR3 is TGTGCCAGCAGTGGGGTCCCAGGGTTCAATCAGCCCCAGCATTTT.

The chain combines TRBV19 with TRBJ1-2, with 8 bases fitting TRBD1. The trim removed 3 bases at V and 2 bases at J, leaving 5 bases unmatched. The CDR3 is 15 amino acids. Germline V gene data show CDR1 as LNHDA and CDR2 as SQIVND (reference sequence). The CDR3 coding sequence is TGTGCCAGTAGTATCCCGAGGACAGGGAACTATGGCTACACCTTC. Translating gives CASSIPRTGNYGYTF.

This clone showed up just a few times. This chain joins TRBV6-5 and TRBJ2-5; 8 nucleotides line up with TRBD2. The CDR3 length is 14 residues. Germline V CDR1 and CDR2: MNHEY, SVGAGI. The junction had 0 bases not matched to a gene; V was cut back by 2 bases and J by 1 base. The CDR3 nucleotides read TGTGCCAGCAGTTACACTAGCGGCCAAGAGACCCAGTACTTC. This sequence encodes CASSYTSGQETQYF.

The chain employs TRBV19 and TRBJ2-1; D ambiguous. Germline loops: CDR1 LNHDA, CDR2 SQIVND (reference sequence). The CDR3 totals 12 residues. Between the trimmed V and J ends, which lost 6 bases and 4 bases, there was a span of 7 bases. CDR3 loop: CASSESYNEQFF. The DNA for the CDR3 is TGTGCCAGTAGCGAGTCTTACAATGAGCAGTTCTTC. The entire variable domain, with the rest obtained from reference TRBV19 and TRBJ2-1, is as follows: DGGITQSPKYLFRKEGQNVTLSCEQNLNHDAMYWYRQDPGQGLRLIYYSQIVNDFQKGDIAEGYSVSREKKESFPLTVTSAQKNPTAFYLCASSESYNEQFFGPGTRLTVL.

This clone is a singleton in its sample. The gene calls are TRBV19 and TRBJ1-1, with D possibly TRBD1 on 6 matching bases. V shed 6 bases and J shed 9 bases, with 17 bases lying between them. This CDR3 has 13 residues. Germline lookup yields CDR1 LNHDA and CDR2 SQIVND (reference sequence). CDR3 loop: CASSESTGHKAFF. CDR3 nucleotides: TGTGCCAGTAGCGAGTCGACGGGACATAAAGCTTTCTTT.

The chain uses TRBV30 and TRBJ1-6; D uncertain. Germline V lookup: CDR1 GTSNPN, CDR2 SVGIG (reference sequence). Trimming took off 0 bases at V and 7 bases at J, with 10 bases between the two ends. This CDR3 region has 14 residues. The CDR3 DNA reads TGTGCCTGGAGTGTAAAGCGATTAAATTCACCCCTCCACTTT. Protein sequence: CAWSVKRLNSPLHF.

V is TRBV5-1 and J is TRBJ1-1; perhaps TRBD1 as D (5 bases). CDR3 length: 14 residues. Trimming cost V 1 base and J 0 bases, with 7 bases left between them. Looked up from germline, CDR1 is SGHRS and CDR2 is YFSETQ. CDR3 protein: CASSLLQVNTEAFF. The CDR3 DNA reads as TGCGCCAGCAGCTTGTTACAGGTGAACACTGAAGCTTTCTTT.